One and the same sample provided the 26 T cell receptor beta chains below, sequenced in a study of regulatory T cells in long-lasting Graves disease. As for time point: newly diagnosed GD, antithyroid drugs for less than 3 months. PBMCs were the source of the RNA used for TCR sequencing. For TCR beta, libraries came from iRepertoire HTBI primers and Arm-PCR of CDR3 regions. TCRdb re-derived calls from the multiplex PCR reads in MiXCR, one entry per CDR3 protein. The profile shows 680,000 or so distinct CDR3 sequences, around 17% of them singletons. These data are also associated with another study on T cells in Graves' hyperthyroidism and ophthalmopathy.

Sequences were derived from peripheral blood mononuclear cells (PBMCs), sampled at new diagnosis, from a patient treated with antithyroid drugs. Every receptor here comes from a woman aged 25 to 45 with Graves disease.

The CDR3 reads CASSGPGRNEQFF. The DNA of the CDR3 is TGTGCCAGCAGCGGGCCCGGGCGGAATGAGCAGTTCTTC. The chain combines TRBV7-2 with TRBJ2-1; D ambiguous. V was cut by 5 bases and J by 7 bases, with 12 bases left in between. Germline-derived CDR1 and CDR2 are SGHTA and FQGNSA. This CDR3 spans 13 amino acids.

This clonotype has a count of ten or more. The CDR3 DNA reads as TGTGCCAGCAGCCCCGCGCCTCTCGCGGGAGGTAAAAATGAGCAGTTCTTC. Translation gives CASSPAPLAGGKNEQFF. The chain couples TRBV7-2 to TRBJ2-1; 8 bases map to TRBD2. CDR1 is SGHTA and CDR2 is FQGNSA in the germline V gene. CDR3 size: 17 residues. The trim removed 5 bases at V and 7 bases at J, leaving 16 bases unmatched.

V and J are TRBV9 and TRBJ1-1; D is uncertain. Germline V gene sequence: CDR1 SGDLS, CDR2 YYNGEE. This CDR3 is 14 amino acids long. Trimming took off 0 bases at V and 4 bases at J, with 10 bases between the two ends. The CDR3 spells CASSVDGFSTEAFF. The DNA for the CDR3 is TGTGCCAGCAGCGTAGATGGGTTTTCCACTGAAGCTTTCTTT. The full variable domain, with the rest looked up from reference TRBV9 and TRBJ1-1, is DSGVTQTPKHLITATGQRVTLRCSPRSGDLSVYWYQQSLDQGLQFLIQYYNGEERAKGNILERFSAQQFPDLHSELNLSSLELGDSALYFCASSVDGFSTEAFFGQGTRLTVV.

The V call is TRBV20-1, the J call TRBJ2-2; D is ambiguous. Germline values: CDR1 DFQATT, CDR2 SNEGSKA (reference sequence). The CDR3 runs 16 residues. With 1 base removed from V and 1 base from J, the gap between germline ends came to 13 bases. The DNA of the CDR3 is TGCAGTGCTAGAGTAACGGCACAGATGAACACCGGGGAGCTGTTTTTT. Translated, it gives CSARVTAQMNTGELFF.

This clonotype was seen ten or more times. The V call is TRBV28, the J call TRBJ1-4; D gene ambiguous. Trimming removed 2 bases at V and 0 bases at J, with 7 bases between. In germline, CDR1 is MDHEN, CDR2 SYDVKM. The CDR3 has 15 residues. CDR3 coding DNA: TGTGCCAGCAGTTTAATCGGTGCAACTAATGAAAAACTGTTTTTT. Translation: CASSLIGATNEKLFF.

Worth noting for this clonotype: The junction differs from germline at one of its ends, possibly a read error. This chain joins TRBV7-9 and TRBJ2-5; D remains unclear. Per the germline V gene, CDR1 is SEHNR and CDR2 is FQNEAQ (reference sequence). CDR3 length: 12 amino acids. The CDR3 loop reads CASSPAEVTSDF. CDR3 DNA: TGTGCCAGCAGCCCCGCTGAGGTCACCAGCGACTTC.

The chain joins TRBV30 to TRBJ2-7; 8 bases align to TRBD1. With V trimmed by 8 bases and J by 5 bases, 14 bases remained unmatched. CDR3 length equals 14 residues. Germline V CDR1 and CDR2: GTSNPN, SVGIG (reference sequence). CDR3 bases: TGTGCCACCCTCTCGGGCCAGGGGGCCAACGAGCAGTACTTC. Encoded protein: CATLSGQGANEQYF. The whole variable domain, filled in from reference TRBV30 and TRBJ2-7, reads SQTIHQWPATLVQPVGSPLSLECTVEGTSNPNLYWYRQAAGRGLQLLFYSVGIGQISSEVPQNLSASRPQDRQFILSSKKLLLSDSGFYLCATLSGQGANEQYFGPGTRLTVT.

This clonotype was detected many times. The chain carries TRBV6-1 and TRBJ1-3; no clear D gene. Trimming stripped 6 bases from V and 4 bases from J, with 16 bases between. The CDR3 runs to 15 residues. Germline CDR1 reads MNHNS; CDR2 reads SASEGT. In DNA form, the CDR3 reads TGTGCCAGCAGCCCGCGCAGTTTAGGCGGAAACACCATATATTTT. Protein: CASSPRSLGGNTIYF.

The chain links TRBV7-2 to TRBJ2-3; TRBD2 aligns across 8 bases. Trimming removed 5 bases from V and 1 base from J; junction bases left unmatched: 11. The CDR3 length is 17 residues. In germline, CDR1 is SGHTA, CDR2 FQGNSA. The CDR3 here is CASSQAGTSGRTDTQYF. The CDR3 DNA follows: TGTGCCAGCAGCCAGGCGGGAACTAGCGGTCGCACAGATACGCAGTATTTT.

At least ten counts were recorded for this clonotype. The CDR3 here is CASSEQGERDIQYF. The CDR3 coding sequence is TGTGCCAGCAGCGAACAGGGGGAGCGCGACATTCAGTACTTC. V gene TRBV9 combines with J gene TRBJ2-4; 8 bases are a match to TRBD1. Trimming cost V 3 bases and J 8 bases; bases outside gene matches: 7. CDR3 length: 14 residues. CDR1 and CDR2 (germline): SGDLS, YYNGEE.

The chain uses TRBV3-1 and TRBJ1-2, with D hard to call. This CDR3 has 15 amino acids. V lost 1 base and J lost 5, with 14 bases in between. Per the germline V gene, CDR1 is LGHDT and CDR2 is YNNKEL (reference sequence). The CDR3 region is CASSQVGGSNYGYTF. CDR3 DNA sequence: TGTGCCAGCAGCCAAGTAGGCGGCAGTAATTATGGCTACACCTTC.

In this sample, this clonotype turned up a few times. The rearrangement uses TRBV6-1 and TRBJ2-4; D is uncertain. The J call is uncertain, as TRBJ2-5 better fits the DNA end. This CDR3 is 10 amino acids long. CDR1 and CDR2 (germline): MNHNS, SASEGT. The CDR3 spells CASSPKTQYF. The CDR3 DNA follows: TGTGCCAGCAGTCCGAAGACCCAGTACTTC.

V and J are TRBV2 and TRBJ1-2; no clear D gene. Trimming cost V 7 bases and J 5 bases, with 11 bases left between them. The CDR3 totals 12 residues. Germline V gene sequence: CDR1 SNHLY, CDR2 FYNNEI. CDR3 sequence: CASMGGSYGYTF. In DNA form, the CDR3 reads TGTGCCAGCATGGGTGGTTCGTATGGCTACACCTTC.

This clonotype was seen many times. This rearrangement joins TRBV20-1 to TRBJ2-7, with D tentatively TRBD1 (5 bases). This CDR3 is built from 12 residues. Trimming pared 5 bases from V and 2 bases from J, leaving 10 bases between. The germline CDR1 and CDR2 sequences are DFQATT and SNEGSKA (reference sequence). The CDR3 sequence: CSAPQGAYEQYF. DNA of the CDR3: TGCAGTGCTCCCCAAGGGGCCTACGAGCAGTACTTC.

This clonotype has a count of ten or more. The chain carries TRBV27 and TRBJ1-5, with D hard to call. The CDR3 extends over 14 amino acids. The V gene's germline CDR1 is MNHEY and CDR2 SMNVEV (reference sequence). V lost 2 bases and J 6 bases, leaving 11 bases between the germline ends. CDR3 amino acids: CASSLVGSIQPQHF. CDR3 coding DNA: TGTGCCAGCAGTTTAGTCGGCAGTATTCAGCCCCAGCATTTT.

Remarks on this clonotype: This may be a read error: a much more frequent sequence differs by one nucleotide. The V call is TRBV11-2, the J call TRBJ2-3; D might be TRBD1 (7 bases). Germline-derived CDR1 and CDR2 are SGHAT and FQNNGV. The CDR3 covers 16 residues. Trimming cost V 1 base and J 4 bases, with 15 bases left between them. CDR3 in amino acids: CASSLGQGGSADTQYF. CDR3 in DNA: TGTGCCAGCAGCTTAGGGCAGGGGGGCTCCGCAGATACGCAGTATTTT.

The genes are TRBV5-1 and TRBJ2-7; D is undetermined. This CDR3 spans 15 amino acids. Germline CDR1 and CDR2: SGHRS and YFSETQ. V was trimmed by 0 bases and J by 5 bases, leaving 15 bases between them. CDR3 amino acids: CASSLGVGISNEQYF. CDR3 nucleotides: TGCGCCAGCAGCTTGGGGGTGGGTATATCGAACGAGCAGTACTTC. The whole variable domain, remainder taken from reference TRBV5-1 and TRBJ2-7, is KAGVTQTPRYLIKTRGQQVTLSCSPISGHRSVSWYQQTPGQGLQFLFEYFSETQRNKGNFPGRFSGRQFSNSRSEMNVSTLELGDSALYLCASSLGVGISNEQYFGPGTRLTVT.

On this clonotype itself: This probably arose from a read error, given a far larger clone one base away. The chain links TRBV7-2 to TRBJ2-7, with D unclear. V was pared by 5 bases and J by 7 bases, with 18 bases between. CDR1 and CDR2 (germline): SGHTA, FQGNSA. There are 14 residues in the CDR3. The CDR3 spells CASSPTINSYEQYF. The CDR3 nucleotides are TGTGCCAGCAGCCCCACCATAAACAGCTATGAGCAGTACTTC.

This clonotype has at least ten counts. The chain combines TRBV12-3 or TRBV12-4 with TRBJ2-7; D might be TRBD2 (5 bases). The ends were cut back, 6 bases at V and 2 bases at J, with 14 bases in the middle. The CDR3 is 14 residues long. CDR3 in amino acids: CASSRREDPYEQYF. The CDR3 DNA follows: TGTGCCAGCAGCCGACGGGAAGACCCCTACGAGCAGTACTTC.

This clonotype showed up many times. The CDR3 DNA reads TGTGCCAGCAGCTCTTATACCGAGGGCCGTGGTGAGCAGTTCTTC. Its protein is CASSSYTEGRGEQFF. The chain is built from TRBV11-2 and TRBJ2-1; D perhaps matches TRBD2 (5 bases). Trimming took 4 bases from V and 9 from J, leaving 19 bases between them. CDR1 is SGHAT, CDR2 FQNNGV, per germline. This CDR3 region has 15 residues.

This clonotype was observed a few times. The chain links TRBV29-1 to TRBJ2-5; 8 nucleotides agree with TRBD1. Germline V gives CDR1 SQVTM, CDR2 ANQGSEA. Losses at the gene ends were 6 bases for V and 4 bases for J; bases not matched to a gene: 1. CDR3 size: 11 residues. CDR3 nucleotide sequence: TGCAGCGTAACAGGGGGAGAGACCCAGTACTTC. It yields the protein CSVTGGETQYF.

The chain joins TRBV20-1 to TRBJ2-2, with D uncertain. Per germline, CDR1 DFQATT and CDR2 SNEGSKA (reference sequence). There are 11 residues in the CDR3. The V end was cut by 7 bases, the J end by 1 base, with 4 bases between. The DNA of the CDR3 is TGCAGTGGACAGAACACCGGGGAGCTGTTTTTT. It is translated as CSGQNTGELFF.

In its sample, this clonotype was seen many times. The chain carries TRBV6-5 and TRBJ1-1; perhaps TRBD1 as D (5 bases). The V gene's germline CDR1 is MNHEY and CDR2 SVGAGI. V was clipped by 0 bases and J by 1 base, with 9 bases between them. This CDR3 contains 15 residues. CDR3 nucleotides: TGTGCCAGCAGTTACTCGGCGGGGACGAACACTGAAGCTTTCTTT. Protein: CASSYSAGTNTEAFF.

This clonotype was seen a handful of times. The V gene is TRBV20-1, the J gene TRBJ1-1; D might be TRBD1 (5 bases). The CDR3 sequence is 12 residues long. The V gene's germline CDR1 is DFQATT and CDR2 SNEGSKA (reference sequence). The CDR3 here is CSGGGVVSEAFF. The CDR3, as DNA: TGCAGCGGGGGGGGGGTAGTGAGTGAAGCTTTCTTT.

Concerning this clonotype itself: A read error may explain this, as a much larger clone is one base away. The genes are TRBV15 and TRBJ2-1, with 8 bases lining up with TRBD2. V shed 3 bases and J 6 bases; nucleotides not matched to a gene: 7. Looked up from germline, CDR1 is LNHNV and CDR2 is YYDKDF (reference sequence). The CDR3 runs 15 residues. The CDR3 DNA is TGTGCCACCAGCAGCGGGAGGGCCAATCCCAATGAGCAGTTCTTC. Protein product: CATSSGRANPNEQFF.

This clonotype came up a few times. The J gene is TRBJ2-7, the V gene TRBV10-2; D not resolved. V lost 6 bases and J lost 2, with 14 bases in between. The CDR3 has 14 residues. The germline gives CDR1 WSHSY, CDR2 SAAADI. Here the CDR3 reads CASRETLGTYEQYF. The CDR3 DNA sequence: TGCGCCAGCAGGGAAACCTTAGGGACCTACGAGCAGTACTTC.